A single T cell receptor (beta chain) is shown here with its context. Each CDR3 protein gets one entry after TCRdb re-called the 5' RACE reads with MiXCR. This table holds just over 500,000 distinct CDR3 sequences, under 25% found once. The data were taken from a study of identical twins. The ends lost 1 base at V and 2 bases at J; junction bases unmatched: 3. The CDR3 runs to 15 residues. Germline V gene sequence: CDR1 SGHTA, CDR2 FQGNSA. The same sample was also used in a study of T cells expressing NK-cell markers.

What was sequenced was CD4+ T cells sorted from blood. The chain uses TRBV7-2 and TRBJ1-1; 8 bases align to TRBD1. The sequence came from a woman under 30 in good health. The CDR3 loop is CASSLVTGVNTEAFF. The CDR3, as DNA: TGTGCCAGCAGCTTAGTGACAGGGGTTAACACTGAAGCTTTCTTT. The full variable domain, rest sourced from reference TRBV7-2 and TRBJ1-1, is GAGVSQSPSNKVTEKGKDVELRCDPISGHTALYWYRQSLGQGLEFLIYFQGNSAPDKSGLPSDRFSAERTGGSVSTLTIQRTQQEDSAVYLCASSLVTGVNTEAFFGQGTRLTVV.